This T cell receptor (beta chain) was obtained from a study of blood T cell repertoires in COVID-19. Study in general: Samples taken during acute and convalescent COVID-19 were collected in the United States, Italy and Spain. Sample material is recorded as cDNA or gDNA derived from T cells, B-cell-depleted T cells, or PBMCs.

The CDR3 contains 13 residues. CDR1 is SGHTA, CDR2 FQGTGA, per germline. The trim removed 5 bases at V and 7 bases at J, leaving 5 bases unmatched. Original data processing: Reference gene primer amplification yielded estimated nucleated cell counts. Assay: immunoSEQ multiplex PCR; the TCRdb copy retains only in-frame clones and omits some. The V and J calls and clone size are taken from that table; D and trimming were inferred from the DNA. The sample has approximately 150,000 clones, about 87% seen once; the top ten hold roughly 1%. The sample taken for sequencing was peripheral blood. This sequence was found in a woman aged 45 to 65 with acute or convalescent COVID-19. V is TRBV7-3 and J is TRBJ1-2, with 9 bases lining up with TRBD1. Here the CDR3 DNA reads TGTGCCAGCAGCGAAGGGACAGGGAGTGGCTACACCTTC. Its protein product is CASSEGTGSGYTF. The variable domain in full, with the rest retrieved from reference TRBV7-3 and TRBJ1-2, is GAGVSQTPSNKVTEKGKYVELRCDPISGHTALYWYRQSLGQGPEFLIYFQGTGAADDSGLPNDRFFAVRPEGSVSTLKIQRTERGDSAVYLCASSEGTGSGYTFGSGTRLTVV.